This T cell receptor (beta chain) originates from a study of blood T cell repertoires in COVID-19. J was trimmed by 0 bases and V by 9 bases; bases with no gene match: 5. This CDR3 spans 14 amino acids. Germline V lookup: CDR1 LNHDA, CDR2 SQIVND (reference sequence). Method: immunoSEQ multiplex PCR; TCRdb's copy keeps in-frame clones and lacks some. This sample yields a few hundred thousand clones, of which around 83% are seen a single time; around 5.1% belongs to the top ten. The sequencing input was PBMCs or T cells enriched from blood (not recorded which). The chain links TRBV19 to TRBJ1-3; TRBD1 matches at 7 bases. This sequence originates from a woman in her 50s who had recovered from COVID-19. CDR3 nucleotide sequence: TGTGCCAGCCGACAGGGCAGCTCTGGAAACACCATATATTTT. Translating it yields CASRQGSSGNTIYF.